This TCR beta chain is from a study of cytotoxic CD8 clonotypes in ibrutinib-treated CLL. Study in general: Mean productive templates were almost 260,000; mean productive rearrangements were 94,082. Study outcomes and limitations: Public clonotypes were uncommon and contracted or stayed stable on treatment. Sustained-remission and progressing patients' sampling times differed.

This table comes from immunoSEQ multiplex PCR, and its TCRdb copy is limited to in-frame clones, with some not included. The data show over 120,000 clones, with 76% seen just once and about 4.7% held by the top ten. Per germline, CDR1 SGHAT and CDR2 FQDESV (reference sequence). Trimming pared 5 bases from V and 5 bases from J, leaving 5 bases between. The length of the CDR3 is 11 residues. In the case of this clone: Its target is not known.

The V and J genes are TRBV11-1 and TRBJ2-3; D is unresolved. The sequences come from PBMCs, collected after 24 months of ibrutinib treatment. This clonotype was obtained from a human donor with chronic lymphocytic leukemia. This CDR3 is CASSPGDTQYF. The CDR3, as DNA: TGTGCCAGCAGCCCCGGAGATACGCAGTATTTT.